This T cell receptor (beta chain) was sequenced in a study of CD8+CD57+ T cells in acquired aplastic anemia (dated by TCRdb to about 2018). For context, the study as a whole: DNA extracted from sorted CD4+ and CD8+ cells had a mean of roughly 3.4 ug, with a range of roughly 0.2 to 30 ug. CD8+CD57+ expansion was defined as a frequency above the mean frequency observed in healthy subjects. Overall study results and their limits: Patients and healthy controls showed no significant difference in CD8+ Simpson's diversity (P=0.060). Roughly 31 CD8+ CDR3 sequences were shared between patients and controls but appeared highly expressed in patients and within their immunodominant clones.

The V end loses 2 bases and the J end loses 2 bases, and a stretch of 15 bases separates them. The CDR3 starts with the cysteine, ends with the phenylalanine, and has 16 residues. CDR3 DNA only is kept here, 48 bases in frame from base 1. From the germline V gene (reference sequence), CDR1 is SEHNR and CDR2 is FQNEAQ. This clonotype was observed at least ten times. It has no known antigen specificity. No base-level quality is on record; no much larger clone is a single base apart. The patients picked for sequencing were ones in whom flow cytometry had shown an expansion of CD8+CD57+ cells. Every patient had severe acquired aplastic anemia, diagnosed using the International Study of Aplastic Anemia and Agranulocytosis and Camitta criteria. Patients had received no therapy at the time of blood sampling. In this study, sorted CD4+ and CD8+ T cells from the blood of healthy subjects and of severe aplastic anemia patients had their TCR repertoires deep-sequenced. In the USA, patient enrollment took place under clinicaltrials.gov protocols 00001620, 01623167, 00001397, 00071045, 00081523 and 00961064. Ficoll-Paque density gradient centrifugation was used to isolate peripheral blood mononuclear cells. CD4+ and CD8+ T cells were sorted by FACS or magnetic beads before DNA extraction.

Genomic DNA was used as template for profiling of TCR beta VDJ combinations and CDR3 sequences. An Illumina HiSeq 2000 was the platform used for TCR repertoire sequencing. As for the original processing: Repertoires were assessed using TRBV/TRBJ rearrangement plots, CDR3 size and DJ length profiles, and Simpson's diversity index. The immunodominant clone was defined as the most abundant DNA sequence in deep sequencing data. CDR3 amino acid sequences were checked for sharing across subjects and were also compared against the VDJdb database and published repertoires. The public reads were quality trimmed at Q25 with fastp and then assembled into clones with MiXCR by TCRdb, keeping productive beta chains. For every CDR3 protein sequence, its rows merge into one entry that carries the most common genes and DNA. These V and J calls rely on TCRdb rather than the paper's analysis. The sample includes approximately 190,000 distinct CDR3 sequences, with under 55% observed a single time. Together, the top ten hold approximately 9.7% of the sample.

The receptor chain draws on TRBV7-9 and TRBJ1-1, with the D gene call left open. This clonotype originated in a human donor with aplastic anemia. Material for sequencing was sorted CD4+, CD8+, or CD8+CD57+ T cells (not recorded which) from PBMCs. The CDR3 corresponds to CASSLPFPRVNTEAFF. Read as DNA, the sequence is TGTGCCAGCAGCTTACCCTTCCCAAGGGTAAACACTGAAGCTTTCTTT.